This T cell receptor (beta chain) was found in a study of T cell repertoires in cytomegalovirus infection. At the level of the study: Both recently identified HLA-C-restricted and well-studied HLA-B-restricted CMV epitopes were used in the study. Carrying CMV and the relevant HLA type showed in public TCR beta signatures. Study-wide results and caveats: Across the ex vivo response, the dominant clonotypes were HLA-C-restricted CMV-specific TCR beta clonotypes. Cumulative frequency of public TCR beta families picked out carriers of CMV plus the relevant HLA.

There are a few counts of this clonotype. What it recognizes is unknown. V lost 6 bases and J lost 6; bases outside the gene matches: 10. Looked up from germline, CDR1 is DFQATT and CDR2 is SNEGSKA (reference sequence). CDR3 length equals 13 residues. TCRdb called the reads again in MiXCR, with one record for every CDR3 protein. The table records approximately 990,000 distinct CDR3 sequences, around a third of them present only once. Sequencing was performed on cultured CD8+ T cells from PBMCs, taken from culture after CMV antigen stimulation. This clonotype was obtained from a human donor in good health (CMV status not recorded). Some clones in this sample may be carry-over from other donors' samples. The chain links TRBV20-1 to TRBJ1-1, with 7 bases lining up with TRBD1. The CDR3 here is CSAPGQPRSEAFF. The DNA for the CDR3 is TGCAGTGCCCCGGGACAGCCGCGCTCTGAAGCTTTCTTT.